These 10 T cell receptor beta chains came from one sample sequenced in a study of T-cell memory formation after mild COVID-19. TCRdb redid the calling of the 5' RACE reads with MiXCR, one entry per CDR3 protein. The sample holds 85,000 to 130,000 distinct CDR3 sequences, 11% seen once. The sequencing input was PBMCs or a T cell subset sorted from them (not recorded which). Source of these receptors: a man aged 18 to 29 who had mild COVID-19 (a few samples of this study predate the infection). Cell type and time point are not known.

The CDR3 loop reads CASSAPPTGELFF. CDR3 DNA sequence: TGTGCCAGCAGTGCTCCTCCTACCGGGGAGCTGTTTTTT. The rearrangement links TRBV12-3 or TRBV12-4 to TRBJ2-2, with D unclear. This CDR3 spans 13 amino acids. The V end lost 5 bases, the J end lost 5 bases, and 9 bases lay between the germline ends.

The V and J genes are TRBV4-1 and TRBJ1-2; D call uncertain. V shed 2 bases and J shed 1 base, with 8 bases lying between them. The CDR3 totals 14 residues. CDR1 and CDR2 from the germline V gene are MGHRA and YSYEKL. The CDR3 loop is CASSQPGFNYGYTF. The CDR3 bases are TGCGCCAGCAGCCAACCAGGCTTTAACTATGGCTACACCTTC.

This clonotype was observed a handful of times. J is TRBJ1-1 and V is TRBV5-1, with D uncertain. Germline V gene lookup returns CDR1 SGHRS and CDR2 YFSETQ. V was pared by 0 bases and J by 1 base, with 10 bases between. The CDR3 consists of 15 residues. CDR3 bases: TGCGCCAGCAGCTTGGCCCAGACACCGAACACTGAAGCTTTCTTT. Translated: CASSLAQTPNTEAFF.

The CDR3: CASSQEGAGGPTEQFF. The DNA for the CDR3 is TGCGCCAGCAGCCAAGAAGGCGCGGGGGGGCCGACTGAGCAGTTCTTC. The rearrangement joins TRBV4-1 to TRBJ2-1, with 9 bases identical to TRBD2. This CDR3 region has 16 residues. Germline CDR1 reads MGHRA; CDR2 reads YSYEKL. V trimming: 0 bases; J trimming: 9 bases; junction bases outside the gene matches: 9.

The gene calls are TRBV5-1 and TRBJ2-3; 9 nucleotides align to TRBD2. Trimming cost V 2 bases and J 4 bases; bases outside gene matches: 11. Germline loops: CDR1 SGHRS, CDR2 YFSETQ. The CDR3 is 17 amino acids. CDR3 in amino acids: CASSLVGTSRIADTQYF. CDR3 bases: TGCGCCAGCAGCTTAGTCGGGACTAGCAGGATCGCAGATACGCAGTATTTT.

The chain combines TRBV20-1 with TRBJ2-1; TRBD2 might be the D (6 bases). CDR1 is DFQATT, CDR2 SNEGSKA, per germline (reference sequence). Trimming pared 5 bases from V and 0 bases from J, leaving 14 bases between. The CDR3 extends over 15 amino acids. CDR3 protein: CSARIAVSSYNEQFF. The CDR3 coding sequence is TGCAGTGCTCGGATAGCGGTTAGCTCCTACAATGAGCAGTTCTTC.

This clonotype was detected only a few times. J is TRBJ1-6 and V is TRBV5-4; possibly TRBD1 for D (5 bases). The CDR3 has 13 amino acids. Deletions cut 0 bases from V and 14 bases from J, with 12 bases between. CDR1 and CDR2 from the germline V gene are SGHNT and YYREEE (reference sequence). CDR3 sequence (DNA): TGTGCCAGCAGCTTGGAATCGGGGGGAGCCCTCCACTTT. It encodes CASSLESGGALHF.

This clonotype appeared a few times. The genes are TRBV6-5 and TRBJ2-1, with D possibly matching TRBD2 (7 bases). The CDR3 has 13 residues. Germline CDR1 is MNHEY and CDR2 is SVGAGI. V lost 8 bases to trimming and J lost 0 bases, with 8 bases between them. For the CDR3, the DNA is TGTGCCAGCGCGGGGGCCTCCTACAATGAGCAGTTCTTC. This translates into CASAGASYNEQFF.

This clonotype was seen more than once but under ten times. CDR3 sequence reads: CASSYMTGGIYTQYF. Here the CDR3 DNA reads TGTGCCAGCAGTTACATGACAGGGGGTATTTATACGCAGTATTTT. The chain has TRBV6-5 and TRBJ2-3; 9 bases map to TRBD1. The germline gives CDR1 MNHEY, CDR2 SVGAGI. The V gene end was trimmed by 2 bases and the J gene end by 7 bases; junction bases not matched to a gene: 7. The CDR3 totals 15 residues.

The sample holds a few counts of this clonotype. The chain uses TRBV7-9 and TRBJ2-3; tentatively, D is TRBD2 (6 bases). Per the germline V gene, CDR1 is SEHNR and CDR2 is FQNEAQ (reference sequence). Trimming removed 2 bases from V and 6 bases from J, with 15 bases in between. The CDR3 is 15 amino acids. The CDR3 region is CASSLTGGITDTQYF. The CDR3, as DNA: TGTGCCAGCAGCTTAACAGGCGGGATCACTGATACGCAGTATTTT.